This note documents a single TCR beta chain sequence. Each subset's genomic DNA was split evenly across several immunoSEQ plates. Data came from immunoSEQ multiplex PCR; TCRdb stores just in-frame clones and leaves some out. The table has some 2,500,000 clones, 80% to 95% seen once. CDR3 length: 16 residues. V lost 4 bases, J lost 3 bases, and 16 bases lay in between. Germline loops: CDR1 SGHRS, CDR2 YFSETQ. These data belong to a study of shared clonotypes between healthy human individuals. Sequencing was carried out using naive CD4+ T cells from PBMCs. Subset meaning: CD45RA+ positively selected. The clonotype originates from a man in his late teens or twenties in good health. Some clones in this sample may be carry-over from other donors' samples. The rearrangement links TRBV5-1 to TRBJ2-2, with a tentative D call TRBD2 (5 bases). As DNA, the CDR3 is TGCGCCAGCAGCCTAATCGTGGGAGACCACACCGGGGAGCTGTTTTTT. Translating gives CASSLIVGDHTGELFF.